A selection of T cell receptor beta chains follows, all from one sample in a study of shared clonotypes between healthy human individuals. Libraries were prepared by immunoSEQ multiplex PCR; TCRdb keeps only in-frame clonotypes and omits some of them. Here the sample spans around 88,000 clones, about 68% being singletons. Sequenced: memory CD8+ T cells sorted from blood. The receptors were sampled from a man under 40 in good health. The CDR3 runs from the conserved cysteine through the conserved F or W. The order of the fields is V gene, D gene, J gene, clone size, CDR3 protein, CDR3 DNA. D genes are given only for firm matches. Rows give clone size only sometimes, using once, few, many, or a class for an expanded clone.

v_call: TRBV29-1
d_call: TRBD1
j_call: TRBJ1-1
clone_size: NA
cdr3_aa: CSVEYPGGMGNTEAFF
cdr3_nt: TGCAGCGTTGAATATCCAGGGGGCATGGGGAACACTGAAGCTTTCTTT

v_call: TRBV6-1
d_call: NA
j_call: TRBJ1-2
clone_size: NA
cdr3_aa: CASSEAPGSVGYTF
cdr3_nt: TGTGCCAGCAGTGAAGCCCCCGGTAGTGTGGGCTACACCTTC

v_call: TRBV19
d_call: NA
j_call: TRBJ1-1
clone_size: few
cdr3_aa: CASSMVGVNTEAFF
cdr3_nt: TGTGCCAGTAGTATGGTGGGAGTAAACACTGAAGCTTTCTTT

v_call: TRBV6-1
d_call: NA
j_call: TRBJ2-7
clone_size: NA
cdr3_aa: CATRDAVYEQYF
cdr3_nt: TGTGCCACCCGGGACGCCGTCTACGAGCAGTACTTC

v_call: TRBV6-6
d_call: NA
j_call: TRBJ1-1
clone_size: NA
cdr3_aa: CASSYALEDTEAFF
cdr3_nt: TGTGCCAGCAGTTACGCGCTGGAGGATACTGAAGCTTTCTTT

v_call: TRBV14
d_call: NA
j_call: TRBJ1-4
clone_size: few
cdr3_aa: CASSQDHQGRLLSNEKLFF
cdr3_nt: TGTGCCAGCAGCCAAGATCACCAGGGGCGGCTACTAAGTAATGAAAAACTGTTTTTT

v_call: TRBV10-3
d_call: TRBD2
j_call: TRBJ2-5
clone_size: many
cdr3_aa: CAISESGTQETQYF
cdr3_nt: TGTGCCATCAGCGAGAGCGGGACGCAAGAGACCCAGTACTTC

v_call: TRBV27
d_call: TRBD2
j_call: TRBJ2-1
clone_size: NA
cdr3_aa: CASSPRISPRGSSYNEQFF
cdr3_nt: TGTGCCAGCAGTCCCCGAATCTCTCCTCGCGGGAGCTCCTACAATGAGCAGTTCTTC

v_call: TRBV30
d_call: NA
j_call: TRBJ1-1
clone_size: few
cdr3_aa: CASYGTIGTEAFF
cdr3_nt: TGTGCCTCCTATGGGACTATAGGCACTGAAGCTTTCTTT

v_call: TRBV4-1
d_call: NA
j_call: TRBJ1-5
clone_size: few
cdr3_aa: CASSQVESGIRQPQHF
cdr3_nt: TGCGCCAGCAGCCAAGTAGAGTCAGGGATACGGCAGCCCCAGCATTTT

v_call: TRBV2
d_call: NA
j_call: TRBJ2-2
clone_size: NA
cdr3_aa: CASSGTFEGGANTGELFF
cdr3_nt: TGTGCCAGCAGTGGGACGTTTGAAGGGGGGGCGAACACCGGGGAGCTGTTTTTT

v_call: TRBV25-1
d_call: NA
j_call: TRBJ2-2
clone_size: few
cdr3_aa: CASSGTRQVLNTGELFF
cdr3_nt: TGTGCCAGCAGCGGAACTAGACAGGTTCTGAACACCGGGGAGCTGTTTTTT

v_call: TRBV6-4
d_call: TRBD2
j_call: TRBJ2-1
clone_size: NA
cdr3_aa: CASSEGTSGYNEQFF
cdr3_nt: TGTGCCAGCAGTGAGGGAACTAGCGGCTACAATGAGCAGTTCTTC

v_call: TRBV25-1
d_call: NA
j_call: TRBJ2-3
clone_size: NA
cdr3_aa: CASSDGSGWGTDTQYF
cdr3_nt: TGTGCCAGCAGTGATGGGTCGGGTTGGGGCACAGATACGCAGTATTTT

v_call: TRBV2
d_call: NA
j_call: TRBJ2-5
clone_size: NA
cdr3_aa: CASTRLQETQYF
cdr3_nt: TGTGCCAGCACACGGCTTCAAGAGACCCAGTACTTC

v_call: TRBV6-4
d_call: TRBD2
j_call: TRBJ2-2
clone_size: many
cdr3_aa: CASSESLADHTGELFF
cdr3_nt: TGTGCCAGCAGTGAATCCCTAGCGGACCACACCGGGGAGCTGTTTTTT

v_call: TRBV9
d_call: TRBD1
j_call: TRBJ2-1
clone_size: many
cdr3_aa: CASSETGLNNEQFF
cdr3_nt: TGTGCCAGCAGCGAGACAGGGTTGAACAATGAGCAGTTCTTC

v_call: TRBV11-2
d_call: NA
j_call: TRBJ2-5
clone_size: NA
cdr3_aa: CASSLFSLGRTFEETQYF
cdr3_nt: TGTGCCAGCAGCTTATTTAGCTTAGGCCGTACGTTCGAAGAGACCCAGTACTTC

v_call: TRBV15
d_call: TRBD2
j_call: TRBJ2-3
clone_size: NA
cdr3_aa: CATSRDLAGGADTQYF
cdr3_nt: TGTGCCACCAGCAGAGATTTAGCGGGAGGGGCAGATACGCAGTATTTT

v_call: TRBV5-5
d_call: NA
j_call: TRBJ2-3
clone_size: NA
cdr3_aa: CASSLRQPRSSTDTQYF
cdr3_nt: TGTGCCAGCAGCTTACGTCAGCCCCGATCTAGCACAGATACGCAGTATTTT

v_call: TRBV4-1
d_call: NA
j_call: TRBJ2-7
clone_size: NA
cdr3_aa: CASSPARGTGGYYEQYF
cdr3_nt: TGCGCCAGCAGTCCCGCTCGGGGGACCGGGGGCTACTACGAGCAGTACTTC

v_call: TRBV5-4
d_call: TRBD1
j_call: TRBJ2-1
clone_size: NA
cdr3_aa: CASSQVWAGGPNEQFF
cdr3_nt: TGCGCCAGCAGCCAAGTTTGGGCAGGGGGACCCAATGAGCAGTTCTTC

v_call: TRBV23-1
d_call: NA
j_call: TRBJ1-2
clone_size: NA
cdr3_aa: CASSQSPGDGYGYTF
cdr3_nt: TGCGCCAGCAGTCAAAGCCCAGGGGACGGCTATGGCTACACCTTC

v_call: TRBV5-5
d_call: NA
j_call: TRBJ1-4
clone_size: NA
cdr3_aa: CASSLWETNEKLFF
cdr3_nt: TGTGCCAGCAGCTTGTGGGAAACTAATGAAAAACTGTTTTTT

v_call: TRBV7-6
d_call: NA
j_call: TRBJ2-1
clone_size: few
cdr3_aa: CASSLAGGPEQFF
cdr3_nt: TGTGCCAGCAGCTTAGCGGGAGGACCCGAGCAGTTCTTC

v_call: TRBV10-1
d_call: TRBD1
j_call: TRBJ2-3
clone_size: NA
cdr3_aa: CASSGLGQGGTDTQYF
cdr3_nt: TGCGCCAGCAGTGGTTTAGGACAGGGCGGCACAGATACGCAGTATTTT

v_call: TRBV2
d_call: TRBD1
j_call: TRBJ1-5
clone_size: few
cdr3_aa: CASRDWTGGVQPQHF
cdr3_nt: TGTGCCAGCAGAGACTGGACAGGGGGCGTACAGCCCCAGCATTTT

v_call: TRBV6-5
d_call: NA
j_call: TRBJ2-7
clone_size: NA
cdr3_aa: CASRGGNVYEQYF
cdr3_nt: TGTGCCAGCCGGGGCGGGAACGTTTACGAGCAGTACTTC

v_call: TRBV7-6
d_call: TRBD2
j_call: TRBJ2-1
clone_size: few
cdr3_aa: CASSLGTSGSNEQFF
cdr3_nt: TGTGCCAGCAGCTTGGGGACTAGCGGGAGCAATGAGCAGTTCTTC

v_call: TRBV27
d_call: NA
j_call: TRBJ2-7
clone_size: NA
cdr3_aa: CASSISSRGYEQYF
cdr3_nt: TGTGCCAGCAGTATATCCTCCCGAGGCTACGAGCAGTACTTC

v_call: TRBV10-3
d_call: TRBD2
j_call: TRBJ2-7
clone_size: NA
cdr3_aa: CAISGDRLAFYEQYF
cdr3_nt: TGTGCCATCAGTGGAGATCGACTAGCTTTCTACGAGCAGTACTTC

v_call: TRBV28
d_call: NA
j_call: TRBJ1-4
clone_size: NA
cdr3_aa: CASSLTHGRLANEKLFF
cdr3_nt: TGTGCCAGCAGTTTAACTCACGGGAGGTTGGCTAATGAAAAACTGTTTTTT

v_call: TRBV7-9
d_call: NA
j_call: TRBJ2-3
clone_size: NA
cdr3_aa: CASSSIRDTTDTQYF
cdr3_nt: TGTGCCAGCAGCTCAATCCGGGACACAACAGATACGCAGTATTTT

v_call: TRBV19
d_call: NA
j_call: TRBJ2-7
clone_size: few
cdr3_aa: CASSPSDYEQYF
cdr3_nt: TGTGCCAGTAGTCCATCAGACTACGAGCAGTACTTC

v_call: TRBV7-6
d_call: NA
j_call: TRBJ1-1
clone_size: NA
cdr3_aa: CASSLSGAVVTEAFF
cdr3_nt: TGTGCCAGCAGCTTATCGGGGGCGGTTGTCACTGAAGCTTTCTTT

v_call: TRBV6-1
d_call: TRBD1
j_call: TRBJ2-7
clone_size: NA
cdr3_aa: CASSVGTAGGYEQYF
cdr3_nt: TGTGCCAGCAGTGTGGGGACAGCAGGGGGCTACGAGCAGTACTTC

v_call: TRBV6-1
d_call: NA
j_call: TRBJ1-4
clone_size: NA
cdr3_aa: CASGRGPGEKLFF
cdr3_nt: TGTGCCAGCGGGCGGGGGCCGGGTGAAAAACTGTTTTTT

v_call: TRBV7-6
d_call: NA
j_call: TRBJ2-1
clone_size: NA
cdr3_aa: CASSLKGTSHHNEQFF
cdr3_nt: TGTGCCAGCAGCTTAAAAGGTACTAGTCACCACAATGAGCAGTTCTTC

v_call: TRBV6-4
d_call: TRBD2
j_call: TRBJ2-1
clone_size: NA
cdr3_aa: CASGEGTSGVNEQFF
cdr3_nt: TGTGCCAGCGGAGAAGGGACTAGCGGGGTTAATGAGCAGTTCTTC

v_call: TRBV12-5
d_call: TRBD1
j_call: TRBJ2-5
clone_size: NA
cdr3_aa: CASGPDPEPTGDRWTQYF
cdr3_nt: TGTGCTAGTGGTCCCGACCCCGAACCGACAGGGGATAGGTGGACCCAGTACTTC

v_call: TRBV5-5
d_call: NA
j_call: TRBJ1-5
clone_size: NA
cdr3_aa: CASSFSPNQPQHF
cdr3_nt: TGTGCCAGCAGCTTTAGCCCCAATCAGCCCCAGCATTTT

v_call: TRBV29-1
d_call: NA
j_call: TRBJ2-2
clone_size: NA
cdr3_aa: CSVGAQGWDTGELFF
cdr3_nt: TGCAGCGTTGGGGCGCAAGGATGGGACACCGGGGAGCTGTTTTTT

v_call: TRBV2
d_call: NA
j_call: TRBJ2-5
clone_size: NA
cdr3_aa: CASSATQSTWKGETQYF
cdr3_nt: TGTGCCAGCAGCGCTACGCAATCGACCTGGAAAGGAGAGACCCAGTACTTC

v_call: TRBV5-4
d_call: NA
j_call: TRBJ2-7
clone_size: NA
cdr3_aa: CASSLYLGAGYEQYF
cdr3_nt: TGTGCCAGCAGCTTGTATTTGGGTGCCGGTTACGAGCAGTACTTC

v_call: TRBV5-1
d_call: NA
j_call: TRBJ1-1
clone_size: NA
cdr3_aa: CASSPYRLGNTEAFF
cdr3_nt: TGCGCCAGCAGCCCGTACAGGTTGGGGAACACTGAAGCTTTCTTT

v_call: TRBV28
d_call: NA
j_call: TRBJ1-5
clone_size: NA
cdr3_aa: CASSLMRTASIHQPQHF
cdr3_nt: TGTGCCAGCAGTTTAATGCGGACCGCGAGCATTCATCAGCCCCAGCATTTT

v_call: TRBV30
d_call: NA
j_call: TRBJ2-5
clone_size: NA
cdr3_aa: CAWSPTPLLETQYF
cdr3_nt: TGTGCCTGGAGTCCTACCCCACTACTGGAGACCCAGTACTTC